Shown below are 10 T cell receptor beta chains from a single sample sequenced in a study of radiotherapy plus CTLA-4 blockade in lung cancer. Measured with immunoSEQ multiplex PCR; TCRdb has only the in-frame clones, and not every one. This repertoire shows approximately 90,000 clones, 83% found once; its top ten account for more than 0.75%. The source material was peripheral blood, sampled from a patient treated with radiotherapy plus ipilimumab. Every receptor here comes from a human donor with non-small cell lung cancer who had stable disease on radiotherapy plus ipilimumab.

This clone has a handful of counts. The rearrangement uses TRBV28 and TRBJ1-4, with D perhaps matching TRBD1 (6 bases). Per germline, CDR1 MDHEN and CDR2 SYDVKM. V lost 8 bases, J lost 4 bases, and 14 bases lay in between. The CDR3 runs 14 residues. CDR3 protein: CASSGEPVNEKLFF. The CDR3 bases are TGTGCCAGCTCAGGGGAACCGGTTAATGAAAAACTGTTTTTT.

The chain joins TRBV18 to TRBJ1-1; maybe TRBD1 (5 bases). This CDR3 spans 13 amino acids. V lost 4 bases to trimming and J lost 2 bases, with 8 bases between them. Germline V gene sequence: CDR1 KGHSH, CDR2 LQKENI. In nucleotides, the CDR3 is TGTGCCAGCTCACAGACAGACAACACTGAAGCTTTCTTT. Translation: CASSQTDNTEAFF.

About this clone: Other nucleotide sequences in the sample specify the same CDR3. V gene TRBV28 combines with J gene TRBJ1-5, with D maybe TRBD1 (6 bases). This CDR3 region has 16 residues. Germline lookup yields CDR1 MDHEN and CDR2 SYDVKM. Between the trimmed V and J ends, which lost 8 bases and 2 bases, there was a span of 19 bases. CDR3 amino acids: CASSSPRGEGNQPQHF. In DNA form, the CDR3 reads TGTGCCAGCTCCTCACCCAGGGGAGAGGGCAATCAGCCCCAGCATTTT.

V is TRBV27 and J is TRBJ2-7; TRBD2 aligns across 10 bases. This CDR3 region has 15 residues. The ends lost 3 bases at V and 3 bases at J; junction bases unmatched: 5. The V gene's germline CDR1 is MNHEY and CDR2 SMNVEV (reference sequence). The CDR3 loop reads CASSLWASGSYEQYF. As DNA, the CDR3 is TGTGCCAGCAGTTTGTGGGCTAGCGGGAGCTACGAGCAGTACTTC.

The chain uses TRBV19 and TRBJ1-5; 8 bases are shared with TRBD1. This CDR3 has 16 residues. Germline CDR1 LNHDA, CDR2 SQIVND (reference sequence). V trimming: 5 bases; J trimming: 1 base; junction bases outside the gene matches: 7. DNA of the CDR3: TGTGCCAGTAGTGCCGGGACAGGAAGGAGCAATCAGCCCCAGCATTTT. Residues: CASSAGTGRSNQPQHF. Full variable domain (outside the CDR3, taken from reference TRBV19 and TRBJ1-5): DGGITQSPKYLFRKEGQNVTLSCEQNLNHDAMYWYRQDPGQGLRLIYYSQIVNDFQKGDIAEGYSVSREKKESFPLTVTSAQKNPTAFYLCASSAGTGRSNQPQHFGDGTRLSIL.

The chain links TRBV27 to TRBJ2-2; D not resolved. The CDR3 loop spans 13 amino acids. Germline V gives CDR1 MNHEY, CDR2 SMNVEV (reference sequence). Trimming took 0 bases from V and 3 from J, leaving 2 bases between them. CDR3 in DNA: TGTGCCAGCAGTTTATCGGACACCGGGGAGCTGTTTTTT. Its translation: CASSLSDTGELFF.

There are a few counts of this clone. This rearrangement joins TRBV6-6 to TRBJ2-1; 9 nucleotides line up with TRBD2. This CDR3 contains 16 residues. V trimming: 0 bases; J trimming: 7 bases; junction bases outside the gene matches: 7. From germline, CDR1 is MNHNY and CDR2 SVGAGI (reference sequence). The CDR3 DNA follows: TGTGCCAGCAGTTACTCAGCGGGGGGCCTTCATAATGAGCAGTTCTTC. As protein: CASSYSAGGLHNEQFF.

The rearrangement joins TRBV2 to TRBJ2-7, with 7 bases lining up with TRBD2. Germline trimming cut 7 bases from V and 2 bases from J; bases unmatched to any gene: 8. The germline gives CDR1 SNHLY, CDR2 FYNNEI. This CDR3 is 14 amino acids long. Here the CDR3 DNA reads TGTGCCAGCACCAACGGGGGGAGCCCCTACGAGCAGTACTTC. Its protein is CASTNGGSPYEQYF.

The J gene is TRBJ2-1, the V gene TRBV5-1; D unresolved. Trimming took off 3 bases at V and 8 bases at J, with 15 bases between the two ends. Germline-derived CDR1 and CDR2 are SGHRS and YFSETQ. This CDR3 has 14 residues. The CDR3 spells CASSSDFAWDEQFF. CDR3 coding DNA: TGCGCCAGCAGCTCCGACTTTGCTTGGGATGAGCAGTTCTTC.

The DNA for the CDR3 is TGTGCCAGCAGAGAAACATTGATGAACACTGAAGCTTTCTTT. This encodes CASRETLMNTEAFF. The chain employs TRBV28 and TRBJ1-1; no clear D gene. The CDR3 runs to 14 residues. Trimming took off 6 bases at V and 0 bases at J, with 11 bases between the two ends. The germline CDR1 and CDR2 sequences are MDHEN and SYDVKM.